The sequence of this TCR beta chain was determined in a study of blood T cell repertoires in COVID-19. Study information: Samples came from the United States, Italy and Spain, spanning acute and convalescent COVID-19. Sources were T cells, B-cell-depleted T cells, or PBMCs; the material itself was cDNA or gDNA.

The germline V gene encodes CDR1 MNHEY and CDR2 SVGAGI. The CDR3 consists of 15 residues. The trim removed 6 bases at V and 4 bases at J, leaving 5 bases unmatched. As processed by the authors: Reference gene primer amplification gave estimated nucleated cell counts. Some clones are missing from TCRdb's copy, which holds only in-frame ones; the method was immunoSEQ multiplex PCR. For V, J and clone size, that table is used; D and trimming come from the DNA. The sample shows under 200,000 clones, approximately 84% of them seen only once. The TCR originated in a human donor with acute or convalescent COVID-19. The donor label of this sample is uncertain. Sequenced material: peripheral blood. The rearrangement uses TRBV6-5 and TRBJ2-1; 11 nucleotides match TRBD2. The CDR3: CASSRTSGLYNEQFF. As DNA, the CDR3 is TGTGCCAGCAGCCGGACTAGCGGGCTATACAATGAGCAGTTCTTC.